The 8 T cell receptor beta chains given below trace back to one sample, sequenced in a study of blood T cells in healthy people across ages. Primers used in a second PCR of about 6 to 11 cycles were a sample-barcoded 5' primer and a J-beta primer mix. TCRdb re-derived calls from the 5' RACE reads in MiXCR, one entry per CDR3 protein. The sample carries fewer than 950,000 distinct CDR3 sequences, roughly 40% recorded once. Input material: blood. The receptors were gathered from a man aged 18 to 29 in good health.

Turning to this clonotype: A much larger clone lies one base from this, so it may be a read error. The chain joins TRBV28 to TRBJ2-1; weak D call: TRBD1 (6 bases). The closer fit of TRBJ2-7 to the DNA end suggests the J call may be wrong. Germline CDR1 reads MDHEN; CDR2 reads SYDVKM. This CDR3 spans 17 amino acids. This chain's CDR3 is CASSPLGQIRSYNEQYF. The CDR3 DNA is TGTGCCAGCAGTCCCCTAGGACAGATCAGATCCTACAATGAGCAGTACTTC.

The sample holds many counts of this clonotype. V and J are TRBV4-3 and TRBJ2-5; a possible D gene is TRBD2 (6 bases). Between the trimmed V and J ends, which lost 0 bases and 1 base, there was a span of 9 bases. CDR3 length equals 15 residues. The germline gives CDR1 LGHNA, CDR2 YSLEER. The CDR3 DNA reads TGCGCCAGCAGCCAAGATCGGGGGTTCCAAGAGACCCAGTACTTC. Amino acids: CASSQDRGFQETQYF.

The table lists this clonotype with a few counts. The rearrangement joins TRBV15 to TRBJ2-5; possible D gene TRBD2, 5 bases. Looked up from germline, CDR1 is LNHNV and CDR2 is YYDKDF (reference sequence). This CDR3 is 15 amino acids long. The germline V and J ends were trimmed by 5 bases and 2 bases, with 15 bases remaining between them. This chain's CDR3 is CATSEGRLKQETQYF. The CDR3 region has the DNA TGTGCCACCAGCGAGGGCCGGTTGAAACAAGAGACCCAGTACTTC.

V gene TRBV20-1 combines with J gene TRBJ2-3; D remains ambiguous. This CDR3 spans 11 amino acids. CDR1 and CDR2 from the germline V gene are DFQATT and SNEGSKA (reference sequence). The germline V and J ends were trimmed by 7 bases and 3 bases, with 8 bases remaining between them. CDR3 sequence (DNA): TGCAGTGTCAGGTTAACAGATACGCAGTATTTT. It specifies CSVRLTDTQYF.

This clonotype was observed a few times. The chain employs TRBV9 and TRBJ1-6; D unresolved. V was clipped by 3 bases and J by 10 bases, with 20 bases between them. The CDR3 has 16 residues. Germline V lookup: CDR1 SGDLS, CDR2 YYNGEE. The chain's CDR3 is CASSAEVNTFGSPLHF. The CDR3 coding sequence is TGTGCCAGCAGCGCGGAGGTGAATACGTTTGGGTCACCCCTCCACTTT.

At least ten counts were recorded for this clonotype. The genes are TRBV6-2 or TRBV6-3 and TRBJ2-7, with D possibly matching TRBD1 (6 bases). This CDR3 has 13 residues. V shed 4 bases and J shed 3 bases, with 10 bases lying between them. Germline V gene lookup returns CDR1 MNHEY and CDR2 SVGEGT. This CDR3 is CASSFTGRYEQYF. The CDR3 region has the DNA TGTGCCAGCAGTTTCACAGGGCGCTACGAGCAGTACTTC.

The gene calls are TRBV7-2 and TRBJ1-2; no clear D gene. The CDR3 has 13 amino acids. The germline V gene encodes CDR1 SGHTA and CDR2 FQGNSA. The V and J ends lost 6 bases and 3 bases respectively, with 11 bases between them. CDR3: CASSQGWDYGYTF. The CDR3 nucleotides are TGTGCCAGCAGTCAAGGGTGGGACTATGGCTACACCTTC.

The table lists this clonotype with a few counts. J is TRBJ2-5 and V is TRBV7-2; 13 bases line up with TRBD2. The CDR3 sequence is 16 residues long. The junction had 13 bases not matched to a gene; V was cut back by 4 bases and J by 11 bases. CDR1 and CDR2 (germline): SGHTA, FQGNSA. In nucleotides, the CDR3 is TGTGCCAGCAGCTCCCGGACTAGCGGGGGTAGTAATGAGCAGTACTTC. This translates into CASSSRTSGGSNEQYF.